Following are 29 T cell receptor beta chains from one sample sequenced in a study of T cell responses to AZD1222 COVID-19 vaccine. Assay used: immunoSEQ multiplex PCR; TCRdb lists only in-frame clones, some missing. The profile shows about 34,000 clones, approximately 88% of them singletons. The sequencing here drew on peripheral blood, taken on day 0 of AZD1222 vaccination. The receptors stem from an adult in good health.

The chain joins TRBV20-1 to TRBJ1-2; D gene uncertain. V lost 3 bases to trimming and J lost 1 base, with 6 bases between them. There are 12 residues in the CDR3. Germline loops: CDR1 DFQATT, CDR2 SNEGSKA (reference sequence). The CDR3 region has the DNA TGCAGTGCTAGTGGCGGTAACTATGGCTACACCTTC. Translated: CSASGGNYGYTF.

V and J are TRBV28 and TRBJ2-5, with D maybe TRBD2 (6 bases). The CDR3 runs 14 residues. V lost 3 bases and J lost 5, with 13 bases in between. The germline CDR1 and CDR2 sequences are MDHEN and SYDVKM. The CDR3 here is CASSFPSAGETQYF. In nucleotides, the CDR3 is TGTGCCAGCAGTTTCCCTAGCGCCGGGGAGACCCAGTACTTC.

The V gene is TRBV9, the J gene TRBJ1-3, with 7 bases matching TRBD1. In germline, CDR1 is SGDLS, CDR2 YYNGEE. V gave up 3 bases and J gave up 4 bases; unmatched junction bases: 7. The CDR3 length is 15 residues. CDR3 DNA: TGTGCCAGCAGCGATACAGGGGAGCCAGGAAACACCATATATTTT. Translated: CASSDTGEPGNTIYF.

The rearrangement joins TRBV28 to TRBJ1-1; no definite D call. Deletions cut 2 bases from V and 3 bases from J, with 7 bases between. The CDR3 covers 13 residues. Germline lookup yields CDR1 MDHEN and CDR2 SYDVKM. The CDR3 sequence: CASSLRSDTEAFF. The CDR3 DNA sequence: TGTGCCAGCAGTTTAAGGTCCGACACTGAAGCTTTCTTT. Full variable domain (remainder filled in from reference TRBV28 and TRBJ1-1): DVKVTQSSRYLVKRTGEKVFLECVQDMDHENMFWYRQDPGLGLRLIYFSYDVKMKEKGDIPEGYSVSREKKERFSLILESASTNQTSMYLCASSLRSDTEAFFGQGTRLTVV.

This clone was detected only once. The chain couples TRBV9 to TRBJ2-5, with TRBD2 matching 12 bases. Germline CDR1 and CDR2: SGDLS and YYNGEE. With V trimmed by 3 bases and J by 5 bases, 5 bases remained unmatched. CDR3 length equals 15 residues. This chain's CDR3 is CASSASGGAVETQYF. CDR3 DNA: TGTGCCAGCAGCGCTAGCGGGGGGGCCGTCGAGACCCAGTACTTC.

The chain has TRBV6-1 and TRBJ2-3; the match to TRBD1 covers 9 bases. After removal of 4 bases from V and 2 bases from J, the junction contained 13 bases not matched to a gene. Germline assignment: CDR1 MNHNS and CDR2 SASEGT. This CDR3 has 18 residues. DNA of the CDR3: TGTGCCAGCAGTGGGGACAGGGTTCATTTAATGTTCACAGATACGCAGTATTTT. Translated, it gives CASSGDRVHLMFTDTQYF.

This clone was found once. The CDR3 coding sequence is TGCGCCAGCAGCCGGGACAGGGACTACGAGCAGTACTTC. It specifies CASSRDRDYEQYF. The chain links TRBV10-1 to TRBJ2-7; the match to TRBD1 covers 9 bases. V was pared by 6 bases and J by 3 bases, with 3 bases of the junction left unmatched. This CDR3 has 13 amino acids. Germline loops: CDR1 WNHNN, CDR2 SYGVQD (reference sequence).

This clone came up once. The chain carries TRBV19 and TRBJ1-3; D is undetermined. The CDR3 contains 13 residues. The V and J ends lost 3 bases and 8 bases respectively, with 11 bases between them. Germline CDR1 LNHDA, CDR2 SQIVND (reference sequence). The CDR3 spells CASSMPRAHTIYF. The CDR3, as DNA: TGTGCCAGTAGTATGCCAAGGGCTCACACCATATATTTT.

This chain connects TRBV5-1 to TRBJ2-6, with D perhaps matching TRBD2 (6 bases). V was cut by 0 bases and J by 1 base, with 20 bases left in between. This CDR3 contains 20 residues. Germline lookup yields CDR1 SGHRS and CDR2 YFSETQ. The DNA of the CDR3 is TGCGCCAGCAGCTTGGCCTCCCGGGGGTGGAGGACATCTGGGGCCAACGTCCTGACTTTC. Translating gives CASSLASRGWRTSGANVLTF.

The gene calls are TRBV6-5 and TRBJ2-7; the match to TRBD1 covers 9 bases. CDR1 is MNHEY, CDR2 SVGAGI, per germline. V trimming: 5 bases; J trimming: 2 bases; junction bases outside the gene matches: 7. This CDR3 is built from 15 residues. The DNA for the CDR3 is TGTGCCAGCAGTCCCGGACAGGGGCCGGCCTACGAGCAGTACTTC. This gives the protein CASSPGQGPAYEQYF.

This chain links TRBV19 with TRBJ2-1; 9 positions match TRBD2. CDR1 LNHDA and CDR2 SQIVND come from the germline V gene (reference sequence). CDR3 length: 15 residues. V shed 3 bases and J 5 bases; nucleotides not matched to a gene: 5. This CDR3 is CASSIWTSADNEQFF. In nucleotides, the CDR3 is TGTGCCAGTAGTATTTGGACTAGCGCGGACAATGAGCAGTTCTTC.

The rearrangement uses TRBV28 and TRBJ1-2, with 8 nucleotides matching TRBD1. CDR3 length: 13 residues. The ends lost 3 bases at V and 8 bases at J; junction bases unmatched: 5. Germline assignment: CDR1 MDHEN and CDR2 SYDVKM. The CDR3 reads CASSLDRAGGYTF. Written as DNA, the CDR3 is TGTGCCAGCAGTTTGGACAGGGCTGGGGGCTACACCTTC.

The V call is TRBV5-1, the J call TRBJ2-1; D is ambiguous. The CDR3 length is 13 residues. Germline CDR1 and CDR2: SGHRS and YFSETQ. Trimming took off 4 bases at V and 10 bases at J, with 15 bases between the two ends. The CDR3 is CASSPPRMLEQFF. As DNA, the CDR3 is TGCGCCAGCAGCCCTCCACGGATGTTGGAGCAGTTCTTC.

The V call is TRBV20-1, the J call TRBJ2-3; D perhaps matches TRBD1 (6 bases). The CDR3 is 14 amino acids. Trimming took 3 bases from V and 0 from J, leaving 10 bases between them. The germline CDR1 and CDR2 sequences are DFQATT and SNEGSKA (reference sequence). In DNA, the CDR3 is TGCAGTGCTAGTGGGGGCCCTAGCACAGATACGCAGTATTTT. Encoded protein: CSASGGPSTDTQYF.

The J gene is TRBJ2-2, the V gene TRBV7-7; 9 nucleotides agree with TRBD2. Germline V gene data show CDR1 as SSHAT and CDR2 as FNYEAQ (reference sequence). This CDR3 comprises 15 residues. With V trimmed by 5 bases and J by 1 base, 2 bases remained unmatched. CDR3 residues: CASSRSGGNTGELFF. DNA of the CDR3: TGTGCCAGCAGCCGTAGCGGGGGGAACACCGGGGAGCTGTTTTTT.

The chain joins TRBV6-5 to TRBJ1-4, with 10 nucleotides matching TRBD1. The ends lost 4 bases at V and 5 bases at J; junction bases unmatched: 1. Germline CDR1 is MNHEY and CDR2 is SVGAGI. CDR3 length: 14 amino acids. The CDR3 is CASSSDRGNEKLFF. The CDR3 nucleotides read TGTGCCAGCAGTTCGGACAGGGGGAATGAAAAACTGTTTTTT.

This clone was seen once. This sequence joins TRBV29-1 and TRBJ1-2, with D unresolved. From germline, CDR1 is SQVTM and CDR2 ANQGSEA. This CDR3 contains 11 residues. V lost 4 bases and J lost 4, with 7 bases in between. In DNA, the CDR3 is TGCAGCGTTGCTAGTCTCTATGGCTACACCTTC. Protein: CSVASLYGYTF.

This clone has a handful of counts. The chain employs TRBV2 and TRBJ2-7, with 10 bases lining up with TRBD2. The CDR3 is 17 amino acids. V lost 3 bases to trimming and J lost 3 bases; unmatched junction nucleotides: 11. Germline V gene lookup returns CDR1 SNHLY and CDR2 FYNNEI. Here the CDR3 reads CASSDRLAGVTNYEQYF. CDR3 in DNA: TGTGCCAGCAGTGACCGGCTAGCGGGAGTCACGAACTACGAGCAGTACTTC.

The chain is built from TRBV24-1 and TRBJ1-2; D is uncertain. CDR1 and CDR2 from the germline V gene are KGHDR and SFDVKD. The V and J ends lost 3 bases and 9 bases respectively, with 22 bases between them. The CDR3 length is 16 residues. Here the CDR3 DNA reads TGTGCCACCAGTGATCCAGCCGCCGGGATACCTATTAGCTACACCTTC. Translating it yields CATSDPAAGIPISYTF.

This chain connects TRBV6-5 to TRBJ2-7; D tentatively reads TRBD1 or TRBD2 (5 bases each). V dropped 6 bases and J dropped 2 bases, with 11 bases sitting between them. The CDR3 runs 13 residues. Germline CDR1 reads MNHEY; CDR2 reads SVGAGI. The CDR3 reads CASSRDGTYEQYF. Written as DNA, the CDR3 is TGTGCCAGCAGCCGGGACGGGACCTACGAGCAGTACTTC.

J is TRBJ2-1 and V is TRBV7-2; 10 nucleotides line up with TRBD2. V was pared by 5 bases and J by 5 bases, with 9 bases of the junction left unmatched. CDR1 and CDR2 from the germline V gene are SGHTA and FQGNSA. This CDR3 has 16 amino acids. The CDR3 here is CASSPPGLASHNEQFF. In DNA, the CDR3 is TGTGCCAGCAGCCCACCGGGACTAGCGAGTCACAATGAGCAGTTCTTC.

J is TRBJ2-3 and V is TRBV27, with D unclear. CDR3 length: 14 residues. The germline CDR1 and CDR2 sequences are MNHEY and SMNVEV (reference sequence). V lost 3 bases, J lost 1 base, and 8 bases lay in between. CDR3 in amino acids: CASSFRAGTDTQYF. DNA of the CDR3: TGTGCCAGCAGTTTTAGGGCGGGCACAGATACGCAGTATTTT.

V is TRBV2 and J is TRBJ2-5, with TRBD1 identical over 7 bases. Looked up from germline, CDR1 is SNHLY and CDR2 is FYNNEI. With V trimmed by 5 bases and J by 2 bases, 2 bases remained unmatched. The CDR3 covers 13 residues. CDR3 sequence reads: CASSRDRQETQYF. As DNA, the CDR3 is TGTGCCAGCAGTAGGGACAGACAAGAGACCCAGTACTTC. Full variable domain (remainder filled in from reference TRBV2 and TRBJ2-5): EPEVTQTPSHQVTQMGQEVILRCVPISNHLYFYWYRQILGQKVEFLVSFYNNEISEKSEIFDDQFSVERPDGSNFTLKIRSTKLEDSAMYFCASSRDRQETQYFGPGTRLLVL.

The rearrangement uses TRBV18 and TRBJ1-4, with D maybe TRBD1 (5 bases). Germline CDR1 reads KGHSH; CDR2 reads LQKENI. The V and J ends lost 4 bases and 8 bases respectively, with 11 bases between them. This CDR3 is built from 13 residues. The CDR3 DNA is TGTGCCAGCTCACAGGGAAGGGACGAAAAACTGTTTTTT. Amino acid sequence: CASSQGRDEKLFF.

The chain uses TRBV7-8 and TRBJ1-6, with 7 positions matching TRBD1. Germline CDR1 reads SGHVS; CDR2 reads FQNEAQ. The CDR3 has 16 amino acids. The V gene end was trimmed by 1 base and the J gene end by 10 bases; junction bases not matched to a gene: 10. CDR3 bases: TGTGCCAGCAGCTTAGTCGAGGGACAGCTCAAATCACCCCTCCACTTT. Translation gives CASSLVEGQLKSPLHF. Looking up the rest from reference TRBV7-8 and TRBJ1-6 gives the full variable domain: GAGVSQSPRYKVAKRGQDVALRCDPISGHVSLFWYQQALGQGPEFLTYFQNEAQLDKSGLPSDRFFAERPEGSVSTLKIQRTQQEDSAVYLCASSLVEGQLKSPLHFGNGTRLTVT.

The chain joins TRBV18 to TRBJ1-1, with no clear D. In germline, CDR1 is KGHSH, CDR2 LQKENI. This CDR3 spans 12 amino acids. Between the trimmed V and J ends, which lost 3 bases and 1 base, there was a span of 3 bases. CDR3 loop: CASSPSNTEAFF. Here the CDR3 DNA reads TGTGCCAGCTCACCTTCGAACACTGAAGCTTTCTTT.

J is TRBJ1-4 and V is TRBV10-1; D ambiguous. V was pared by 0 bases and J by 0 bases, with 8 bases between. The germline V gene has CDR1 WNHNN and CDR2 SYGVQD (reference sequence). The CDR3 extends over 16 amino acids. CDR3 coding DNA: TGCGCCAGCAGTGAGTCACGGGGTGCAACTAATGAAAAACTGTTTTTT. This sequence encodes CASSESRGATNEKLFF.

The chain's CDR3 is CASSFRQGGTGELFF. CDR3 bases: TGTGCCAGCAGCTTCCGACAGGGGGGCACCGGGGAGCTGTTTTTT. The chain recombines TRBV3-1 (or the pseudogene TRBV3-2) with TRBJ2-2; 9 positions agree with TRBD1. V lost 5 bases to trimming and J lost 4 bases; unmatched junction nucleotides: 5. Looked up from germline, CDR1 is LGHDT and CDR2 is YNNKEL (reference sequence). The CDR3 consists of 15 residues.

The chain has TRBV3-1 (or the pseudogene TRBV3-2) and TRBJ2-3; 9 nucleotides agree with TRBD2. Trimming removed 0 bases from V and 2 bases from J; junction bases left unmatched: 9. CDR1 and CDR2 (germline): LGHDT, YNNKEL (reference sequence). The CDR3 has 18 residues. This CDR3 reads CASSQEGTSGPYTDTQYF. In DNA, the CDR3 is TGTGCCAGCAGCCAAGAGGGAACTAGCGGGCCGTACACAGATACGCAGTATTTT.